This TCR beta chain was observed in a study of control samples from healthy donors and cancer patients. There are 12 residues in the CDR3. The V end lost 1 base, the J end lost 3 bases, and 4 bases lay between the germline ends. Germline CDR1 and CDR2: SEHNR and FQNEAQ (reference sequence). TCRdb keeps only in-frame clones here, not all; method: immunoSEQ multiplex PCR. The data show 50,000 to 55,000 clones, with around 87% seen just once and roughly 13% held by the top ten. The genes are TRBV7-9 and TRBJ2-7; no clear D gene. Sequenced: PBMCs. The clonotype originates from a man in his 60s with head and neck cancer. This CDR3 reads CASSLGFYEQYF. As DNA, the CDR3 is TGTGCCAGCAGCTTAGGTTTCTACGAGCAGTACTTC.